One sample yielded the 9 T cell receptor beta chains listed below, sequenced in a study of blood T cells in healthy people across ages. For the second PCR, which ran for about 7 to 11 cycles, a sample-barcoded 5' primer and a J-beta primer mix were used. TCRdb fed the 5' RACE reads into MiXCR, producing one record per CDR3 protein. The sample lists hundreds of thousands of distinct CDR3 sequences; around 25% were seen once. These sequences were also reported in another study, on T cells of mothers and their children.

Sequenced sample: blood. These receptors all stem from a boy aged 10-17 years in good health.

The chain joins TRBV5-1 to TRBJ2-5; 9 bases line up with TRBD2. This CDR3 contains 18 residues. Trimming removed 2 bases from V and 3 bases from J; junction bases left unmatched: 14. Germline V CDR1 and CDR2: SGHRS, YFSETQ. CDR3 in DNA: TGCGCCAGCAGCTTTTTAAGGGGAGCGGGAGGTCCGGAAGAGACCCAGTACTTC. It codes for CASSFLRGAGGPEETQYF. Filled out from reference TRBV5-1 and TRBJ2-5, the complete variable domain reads KAGVTQTPRYLIKTRGQQVTLSCSPISGHRSVSWYQQTPGQGLQFLFEYFSETQRNKGNFPGRFSGRQFSNSRSEMNVSTLELGDSALYLCASSFLRGAGGPEETQYFGPGTRLLVL.

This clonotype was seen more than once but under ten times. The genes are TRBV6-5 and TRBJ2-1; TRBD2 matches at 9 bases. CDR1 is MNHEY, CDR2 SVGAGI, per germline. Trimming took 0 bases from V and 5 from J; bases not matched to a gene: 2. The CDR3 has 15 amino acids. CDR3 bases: TGTGCCAGCAGTTACTCGGGCGGGAGGGACAATGAGCAGTTCTTC. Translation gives CASSYSGGRDNEQFF.

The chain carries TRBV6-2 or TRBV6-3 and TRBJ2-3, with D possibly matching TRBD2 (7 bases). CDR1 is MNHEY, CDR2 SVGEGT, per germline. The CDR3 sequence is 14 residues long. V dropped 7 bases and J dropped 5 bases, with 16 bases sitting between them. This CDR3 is CASTLGRDIDTQYF. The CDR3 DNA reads TGTGCCAGCACCCTAGGGAGGGACATAGATACGCAGTATTTT.

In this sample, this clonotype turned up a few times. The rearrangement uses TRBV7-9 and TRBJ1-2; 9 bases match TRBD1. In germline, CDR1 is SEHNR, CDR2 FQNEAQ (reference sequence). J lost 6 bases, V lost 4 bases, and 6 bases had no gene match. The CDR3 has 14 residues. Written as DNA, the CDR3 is TGTGCCAGCAGCTCCGGGACAGGGATAAATGGCTACACCTTC. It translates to CASSSGTGINGYTF.

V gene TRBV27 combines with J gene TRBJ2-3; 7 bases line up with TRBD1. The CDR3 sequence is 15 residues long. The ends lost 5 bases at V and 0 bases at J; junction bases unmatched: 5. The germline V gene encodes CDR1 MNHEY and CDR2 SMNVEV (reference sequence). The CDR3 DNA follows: TGTGCCAGCAGTCCACAGGGGTCTAGCACAGATACGCAGTATTTT. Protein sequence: CASSPQGSSTDTQYF.

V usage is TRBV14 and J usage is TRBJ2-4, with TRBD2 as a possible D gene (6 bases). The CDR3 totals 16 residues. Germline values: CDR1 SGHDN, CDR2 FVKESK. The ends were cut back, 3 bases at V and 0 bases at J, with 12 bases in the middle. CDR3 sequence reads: CASSQAGFLAKNIQYF. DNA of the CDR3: TGTGCCAGCAGCCAGGCGGGATTCTTAGCCAAAAACATTCAGTACTTC.

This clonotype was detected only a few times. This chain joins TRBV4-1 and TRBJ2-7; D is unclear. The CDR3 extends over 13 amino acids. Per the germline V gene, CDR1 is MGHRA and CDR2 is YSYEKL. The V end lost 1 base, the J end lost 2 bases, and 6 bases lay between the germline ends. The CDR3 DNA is TGCGCCAGCAGCCAAGGGGCCACCTACGAGCAGTACTTC. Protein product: CASSQGATYEQYF.

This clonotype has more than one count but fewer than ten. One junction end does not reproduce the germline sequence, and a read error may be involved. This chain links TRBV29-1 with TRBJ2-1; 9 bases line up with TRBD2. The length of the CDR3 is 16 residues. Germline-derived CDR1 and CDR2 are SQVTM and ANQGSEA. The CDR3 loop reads CSVEGVAGEPLNEQFF. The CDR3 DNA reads TGCAGCGTAGAAGGGGTAGCGGGGGAGCCCCTCAATGAGCAGTTCTTC.

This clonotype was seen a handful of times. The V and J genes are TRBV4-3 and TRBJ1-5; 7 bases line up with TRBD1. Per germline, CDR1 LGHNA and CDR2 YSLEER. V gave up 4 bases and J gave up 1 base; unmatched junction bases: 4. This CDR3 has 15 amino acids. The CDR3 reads CASSLNRGSNQPQHF. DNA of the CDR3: TGCGCCAGCAGCCTAAACAGGGGCAGCAATCAGCCCCAGCATTTT.